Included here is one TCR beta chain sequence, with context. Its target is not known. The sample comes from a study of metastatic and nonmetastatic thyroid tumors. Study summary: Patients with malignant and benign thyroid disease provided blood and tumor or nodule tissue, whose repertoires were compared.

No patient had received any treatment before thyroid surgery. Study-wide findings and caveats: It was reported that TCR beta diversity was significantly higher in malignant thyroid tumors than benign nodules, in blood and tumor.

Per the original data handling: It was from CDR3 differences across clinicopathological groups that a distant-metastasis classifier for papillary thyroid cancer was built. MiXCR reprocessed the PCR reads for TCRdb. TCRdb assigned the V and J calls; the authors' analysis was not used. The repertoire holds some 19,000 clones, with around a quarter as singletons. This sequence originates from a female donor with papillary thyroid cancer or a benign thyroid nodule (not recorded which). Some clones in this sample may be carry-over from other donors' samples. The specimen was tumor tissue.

This CDR3 is CASSPGRGYYEQYF. The CDR3 nucleotides are TGTGCCAGCAGTCCAGGACGGGGTTACTACGAGCAGTACTTC. V usage is TRBV27 and J usage is TRBJ2-7, with D possibly being TRBD2 (5 bases). The V end lost 5 bases, the J end lost 3 bases, and 14 bases lay between the germline ends. The germline CDR1 and CDR2 sequences are MNHEY and SMNVEV (reference sequence). CDR3 length: 14 residues.